The source of this T cell receptor (beta chain) is a study of T-cell reconstitution after alpha-beta-depleted transplantation in children. Study results and caveats: Two months or so post-transplant, alpha-beta T cells reportedly derived from several hundred expanded graft clones. For some patients, TCRbeta diversity was high at day 60 because of recipient T cells and thymic progenitors that survived.

This clonotype came up many times. Its antigen remains unknown. V dropped 4 bases and J dropped 3 bases, with 10 bases sitting between them. The length of the CDR3 is 14 residues. Preparation of the TCRbeta library was carried out with unique molecular identifiers. TCRdb recomputed calls from the PCR reads with MiXCR, one row per CDR3 protein. Of around 270,000 distinct CDR3 sequences in the sample, roughly 9.1% are singletons; the top ten hold just under 7.5%. Material: PBMCs, obtained before TCRalphabeta/CD19-depleted stem cell transplant. V is TRBV12-3 or TRBV12-4 and J is TRBJ1-5; D unclear. The sequence was obtained from a boy in the first two years of life with acute myeloid leukemia, due to receive a stem cell transplant. The CDR3 coding sequence is TGTGCCAGCAGTTCGAGGCAGTTCAATCAGCCCCAGCATTTT. This encodes CASSSRQFNQPQHF.